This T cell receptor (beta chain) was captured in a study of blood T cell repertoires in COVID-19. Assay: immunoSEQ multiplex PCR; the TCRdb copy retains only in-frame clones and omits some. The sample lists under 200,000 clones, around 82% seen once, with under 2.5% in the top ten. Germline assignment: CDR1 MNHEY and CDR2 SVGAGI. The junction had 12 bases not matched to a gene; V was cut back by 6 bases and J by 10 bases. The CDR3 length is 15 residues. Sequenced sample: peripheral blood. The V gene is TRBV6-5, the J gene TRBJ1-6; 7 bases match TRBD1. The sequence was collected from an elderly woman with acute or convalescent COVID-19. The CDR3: CASSQGGSNLSPLHF. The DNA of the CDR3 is TGTGCCAGCAGCCAGGGGGGCTCCAATTTGTCACCCCTCCACTTT.